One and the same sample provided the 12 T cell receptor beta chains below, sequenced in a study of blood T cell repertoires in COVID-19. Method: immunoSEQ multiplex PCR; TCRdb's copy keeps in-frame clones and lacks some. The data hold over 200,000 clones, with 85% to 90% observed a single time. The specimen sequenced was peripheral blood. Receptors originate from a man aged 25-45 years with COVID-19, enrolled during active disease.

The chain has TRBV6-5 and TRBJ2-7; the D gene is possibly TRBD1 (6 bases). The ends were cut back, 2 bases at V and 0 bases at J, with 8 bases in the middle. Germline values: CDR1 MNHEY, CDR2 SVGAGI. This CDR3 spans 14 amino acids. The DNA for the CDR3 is TGTGCCAGCAGTTACCGGGACATCTCCTACGAGCAGTACTTC. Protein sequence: CASSYRDISYEQYF.

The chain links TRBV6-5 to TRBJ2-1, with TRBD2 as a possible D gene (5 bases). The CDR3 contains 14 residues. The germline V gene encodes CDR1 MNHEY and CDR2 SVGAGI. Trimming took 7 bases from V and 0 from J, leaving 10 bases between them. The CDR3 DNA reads TGTGCCAGCAAGCGGACTGGCTCCTACAATGAGCAGTTCTTC. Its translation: CASKRTGSYNEQFF.

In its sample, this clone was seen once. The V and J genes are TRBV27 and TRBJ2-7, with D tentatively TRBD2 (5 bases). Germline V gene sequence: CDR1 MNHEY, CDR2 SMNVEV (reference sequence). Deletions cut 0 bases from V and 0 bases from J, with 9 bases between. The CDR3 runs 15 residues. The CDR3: CASSLSPGNSYEQYF. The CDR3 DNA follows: TGTGCCAGCAGTTTATCCCCCGGGAACTCCTACGAGCAGTACTTC.

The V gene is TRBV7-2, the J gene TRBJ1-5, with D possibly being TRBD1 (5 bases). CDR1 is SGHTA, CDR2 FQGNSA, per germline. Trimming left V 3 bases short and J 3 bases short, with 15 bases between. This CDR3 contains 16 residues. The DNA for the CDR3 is TGTGCCAGCAGCTTTTTGCCAGGGTCTAACAATCAGCCCCAGCATTTT. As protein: CASSFLPGSNNQPQHF.

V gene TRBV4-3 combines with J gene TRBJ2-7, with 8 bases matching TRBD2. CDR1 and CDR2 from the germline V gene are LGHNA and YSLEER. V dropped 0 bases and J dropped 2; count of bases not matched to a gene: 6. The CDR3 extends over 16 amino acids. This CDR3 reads CASSQEGSAGAYEQYF. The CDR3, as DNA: TGCGCCAGCAGCCAAGAGGGCTCAGCGGGGGCCTACGAGCAGTACTTC.

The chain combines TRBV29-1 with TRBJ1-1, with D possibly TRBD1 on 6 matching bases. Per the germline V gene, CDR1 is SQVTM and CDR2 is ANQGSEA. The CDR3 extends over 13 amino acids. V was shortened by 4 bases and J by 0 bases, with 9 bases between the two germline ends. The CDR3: CSVAGQLNTEAFF. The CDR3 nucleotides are TGCAGCGTTGCCGGACAGTTGAACACTGAAGCTTTCTTT.

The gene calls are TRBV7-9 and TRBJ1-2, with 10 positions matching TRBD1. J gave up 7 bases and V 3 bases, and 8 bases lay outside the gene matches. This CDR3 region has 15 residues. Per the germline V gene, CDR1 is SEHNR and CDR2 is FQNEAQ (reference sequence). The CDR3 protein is CASSFSTGGRFGYTF. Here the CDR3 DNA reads TGTGCCAGCAGCTTCTCGACAGGGGGCCGATTTGGCTACACCTTC.

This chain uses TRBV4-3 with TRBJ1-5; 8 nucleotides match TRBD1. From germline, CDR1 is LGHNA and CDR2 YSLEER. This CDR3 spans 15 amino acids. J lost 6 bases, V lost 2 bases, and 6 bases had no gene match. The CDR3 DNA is TGCGCCAGCAGCCAAACTACAGGGGGTTTTCAGCCCCAGCATTTT. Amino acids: CASSQTTGGFQPQHF.

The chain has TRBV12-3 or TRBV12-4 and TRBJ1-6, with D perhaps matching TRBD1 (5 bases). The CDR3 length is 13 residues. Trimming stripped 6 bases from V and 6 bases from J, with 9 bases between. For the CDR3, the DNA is TGTGCCAGCAGCAGGGAGGGTAATTCACCCCTCCACTTT. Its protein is CASSREGNSPLHF.

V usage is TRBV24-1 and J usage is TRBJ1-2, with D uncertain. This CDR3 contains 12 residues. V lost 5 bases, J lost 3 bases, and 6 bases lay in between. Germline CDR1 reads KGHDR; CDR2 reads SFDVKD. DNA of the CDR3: TGTGCCACCAGTGCAGGTTACTATGGCTACACCTTC. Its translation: CATSAGYYGYTF.

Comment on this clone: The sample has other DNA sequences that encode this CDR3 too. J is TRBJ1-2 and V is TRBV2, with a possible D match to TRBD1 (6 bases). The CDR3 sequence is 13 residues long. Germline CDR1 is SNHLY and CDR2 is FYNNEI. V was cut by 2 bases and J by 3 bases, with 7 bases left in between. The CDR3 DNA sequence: TGTGCCAGCAGTGAACAGGGGTACTATGGCTACACCTTC. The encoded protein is CASSEQGYYGYTF.

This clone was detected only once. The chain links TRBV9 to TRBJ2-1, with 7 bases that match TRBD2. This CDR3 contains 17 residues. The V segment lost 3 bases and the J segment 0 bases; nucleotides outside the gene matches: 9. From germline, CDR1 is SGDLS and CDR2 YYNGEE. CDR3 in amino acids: CASSGRGGSLSYNEQFF. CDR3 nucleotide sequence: TGTGCCAGCAGCGGAAGGGGCGGGAGTCTCTCCTACAATGAGCAGTTCTTC. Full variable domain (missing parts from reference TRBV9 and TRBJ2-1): DSGVTQTPKHLITATGQRVTLRCSPRSGDLSVYWYQQSLDQGLQFLIQYYNGEERAKGNILERFSAQQFPDLHSELNLSSLELGDSALYFCASSGRGGSLSYNEQFFGPGTRLTVL.